The 16 T cell receptor beta chains listed next were all sequenced from one sample in a study of T cells in localized non-small cell lung cancer. Method: immunoSEQ multiplex PCR; TCRdb's copy keeps in-frame clones and lacks some. The data hold around 4,400 clones, with about 30% observed a single time. The sample consisted of lung tumor tissue, taken before any cancer treatment. The receptor set was obtained from a male donor aged 60 or older with stage I lung adenocarcinoma.

This clone turned up a few times. The chain joins TRBV5-1 to TRBJ1-1; 7 positions match TRBD1. In germline, CDR1 is SGHRS, CDR2 YFSETQ. V shed 4 bases, J shed 1 base, and the junction held 7 bases outside the gene matches. This CDR3 contains 15 residues. The CDR3: CASSLSQGPNTEAFF. The CDR3 bases are TGCGCCAGCAGCCTATCACAGGGGCCGAACACTGAAGCTTTCTTT.

The rearrangement uses TRBV11-3 and TRBJ1-1, with TRBD1 as a possible D gene (5 bases). The V end lost 5 bases, the J end lost 2 bases, and 12 bases lay between the germline ends. The CDR3 has 14 residues. Germline-derived CDR1 and CDR2 are SGHNT and YENEEA. The CDR3 sequence is CASSRRGGNTEAFF. The CDR3, as DNA: TGTGCCAGCAGCCGGAGGGGTGGTAACACTGAAGCTTTCTTT. Filled out from reference TRBV11-3 and TRBJ1-1, the complete variable domain reads EAGVVQSPRYKIIEKKQPVAFWCNPISGHNTLYWYLQNLGQGPELLIRYENEEAVDDSQLPKDRFSAERLKGVDSTLKIQPAELGDSAVYLCASSRRGGNTEAFFGQGTRLTVV.

V gene TRBV5-1 combines with J gene TRBJ2-2, with 8 bases fitting TRBD1. The CDR3 is 15 residues long. Unmatched junction bases numbered 3, after V lost 4 bases and J lost 1 base. The germline V gene has CDR1 SGHRS and CDR2 YFSETQ. CDR3 sequence (DNA): TGCGCCAGCAGCGTTGGGACAGGGAACACCGGGGAGCTGTTTTTT. This sequence encodes CASSVGTGNTGELFF.

This clone was observed a few times. The V call is TRBV1, the J call TRBJ2-2; TRBD1, the D gene given by the table, was not confirmed from the DNA. TRBV1 is flagged as a pseudogene. The CDR3 runs 15 residues. CDR3 sequence reads: CASSPRTGGSGELFF. CDR3 coding DNA: TGCGCCAGCAGCCCGCGGACAGGGGGATCCGGGGAGCTGTTTTTT.

This clone has more than one count but fewer than ten. The chain carries TRBV30 and TRBJ1-1; TRBD1 is a possible D gene (6 bases). The germline gives CDR1 GTSNPN, CDR2 SVGIG (reference sequence). V was shortened by 8 bases and J by 1 base, with 11 bases between the two germline ends. This CDR3 is built from 12 residues. The CDR3 protein is CARGGGNTEAFF. DNA of the CDR3: TGTGCCCGAGGAGGGGGGAACACTGAAGCTTTCTTT. Variable domain in full (rest from reference TRBV30 and TRBJ1-1): SQTIHQWPATLVQPVGSPLSLECTVEGTSNPNLYWYRQAAGRGLQLLFYSVGIGQISSEVPQNLSASRPQDRQFILSSKKLLLSDSGFYLCARGGGNTEAFFGQGTRLTVV.

The chain employs TRBV4-1 and TRBJ2-3; D gene uncertain. This CDR3 contains 16 residues. Trimming shortened V by 0 bases and J by 4 bases, and 14 bases separated the two germline ends. Germline-derived CDR1 and CDR2 are MGHRA and YSYEKL. CDR3 in amino acids: CASSQDHPGSSDTQYF. Written as DNA, the CDR3 is TGCGCCAGCAGCCAAGATCACCCTGGATCTTCAGATACGCAGTATTTT.

In its sample, this clone was seen a few times. The chain joins TRBV30 to TRBJ2-2, with D uncertain. CDR3 length: 13 residues. V dropped 0 bases and J dropped 3 bases, with 5 bases sitting between them. Germline CDR1 is GTSNPN and CDR2 is SVGIG (reference sequence). This CDR3 is CAWSVQDTGELFF. For the CDR3, the DNA is TGTGCCTGGAGTGTCCAGGACACCGGGGAGCTGTTTTTT. The variable domain in full, completed from reference TRBV30 and TRBJ2-2, reads SQTIHQWPATLVQPVGSPLSLECTVEGTSNPNLYWYRQAAGRGLQLLFYSVGIGQISSEVPQNLSASRPQDRQFILSSKKLLLSDSGFYLCAWSVQDTGELFFGEGSRLTVL.

This clone was detected a few times. The J gene is TRBJ2-2, the V gene TRBV9; D is perhaps TRBD2 (6 bases). Trimming left V 5 bases short and J 3 bases short, with 20 bases between. Germline CDR1 and CDR2: SGDLS and YYNGEE. The CDR3 runs to 17 residues. Written as DNA, the CDR3 is TGTGCCAGCAGTACTACCCAGGGAGGAGCGGACACCGGGGAGCTGTTTTTT. It translates to CASSTTQGGADTGELFF.

This chain uses TRBV12-5 with TRBJ1-6; TRBD1 matches 7 bases. This CDR3 has 16 amino acids. With 6 bases clipped from V and 7 bases from J, the junction kept 12 bases outside the gene matches. The V gene's germline CDR1 is LGHNT and CDR2 FRNRAP. The CDR3 region is CASGVFRDRDNSPLHF. CDR3 nucleotides: TGTGCTAGTGGGGTCTTCCGGGACAGAGACAATTCACCCCTCCACTTT.

The J gene is TRBJ2-5, the V gene TRBV2; D is possibly TRBD2 (6 bases). Between the trimmed V and J ends, which lost 6 bases and 1 base, there was a span of 12 bases. Germline V gene sequence: CDR1 SNHLY, CDR2 FYNNEI. This CDR3 comprises 14 residues. This CDR3 is CASSQRAGQETQYF. CDR3 bases: TGTGCCAGCAGCCAGCGGGCGGGCCAAGAGACCCAGTACTTC.

CDR3 in DNA: TGCGCCAGCAGTCAAATCGAGGTTTGGGACAGAATGAGAAAACTGTTTTTT. Protein product: CASSQIEVWDRMRKLFF. The genes are TRBV23-1 and TRBJ1-4, with TRBD1 identical over 7 bases. TRBV23-1 carries the ORF label, with uncertain function. V shed 2 bases and J 10 bases; nucleotides not matched to a gene: 16. The CDR3 is 17 residues long.

This chain connects TRBV6-8 to TRBJ2-3; tentatively, D is TRBD2 (5 bases). The germline CDR1 and CDR2 sequences are MNHGY and SAAAGT. CDR3 length: 14 amino acids. Trimming stripped 5 bases from V and 3 bases from J, with 12 bases between. This CDR3 reads CASSDGVGTDTQYF. The CDR3 nucleotides are TGTGCCAGCAGTGACGGGGTCGGGACAGATACGCAGTATTTT.

The V gene is TRBV30, the J gene TRBJ1-6; D perhaps matches TRBD1 (6 bases). V lost 0 bases, J lost 0 bases, and 12 bases lay in between. Germline V gene sequence: CDR1 GTSNPN, CDR2 SVGIG (reference sequence). The CDR3 runs to 17 residues. The DNA of the CDR3 is TGTGCCTGGAGTGTTCACAGGGCCAGCTCCTATAATTCACCCCTCCACTTT. Amino acid sequence: CAWSVHRASSYNSPLHF. Together with reference TRBV30 and TRBJ1-6, the CDR3 gives the full variable domain: SQTIHQWPATLVQPVGSPLSLECTVEGTSNPNLYWYRQAAGRGLQLLFYSVGIGQISSEVPQNLSASRPQDRQFILSSKKLLLSDSGFYLCAWSVHRASSYNSPLHFGNGTRLTVT.

V usage is TRBV9 and J usage is TRBJ1-3, with TRBD1 as a possible D gene (6 bases). This CDR3 is 16 amino acids long. Germline CDR1 reads SGDLS; CDR2 reads YYNGEE. With 0 bases removed from V and 4 bases from J, the gap between germline ends came to 14 bases. The DNA for the CDR3 is TGTGCCAGCAGCGTAGCCCCAGGGGCAGAAGGAAACACCATATATTTT. Amino acids: CASSVAPGAEGNTIYF.

The chain couples TRBV25-1 to TRBJ2-4; 13 nucleotides line up with TRBD2. The length of the CDR3 is 17 residues. Losses at the gene ends were 4 bases for V and 1 base for J; bases not matched to a gene: 4. Germline loops: CDR1 MGHDK, CDR2 SYGVNS. Written as DNA, the CDR3 is TGTGCCAGCAGTGGGAAGGGACTAGCGGGGGCCAAAAACATTCAGTACTTC. Translating gives CASSGKGLAGAKNIQYF.

The J gene is TRBJ2-5, the V gene TRBV5-1, with D hard to call. V lost 0 bases to trimming and J lost 1 base, with 7 bases between them. CDR1 and CDR2 (germline): SGHRS, YFSETQ. The CDR3 totals 14 residues. The CDR3 sequence: CASSLEQIQETQYF. CDR3 coding DNA: TGCGCCAGCAGCTTGGAACAGATCCAAGAGACCCAGTACTTC.